This TCR beta chain was retrieved from a study of CD8+CD57+ T cells in acquired aplastic anemia (dated by TCRdb to the late 2010s). For the study in its entirety: Extracted DNA from sorted CD4+ and CD8+ cells averaged about 3 ug, ranging from roughly 0.17 to 27.4 ug. CD8+CD57+ expansion was defined as frequency above the mean frequency observed in healthy subjects. Overall results and qualifications from the work: Twenty-nine CD8+ CDR3 sequences were shared between patients and controls but appeared highly expressed in patients and within their immunodominant clones. CD8+ Simpson's diversity did not differ significantly between patients and healthy controls (P=0.060).

Comment on this clonotype: This clone's antigen is unknown. The record has no base qualities; no much larger clone is one base away.

The germline V gene (reference sequence) specifies DFQATT as CDR1 and SNEGSKA as CDR2. From its cysteine to its phenylalanine, the CDR3 spans 16 amino acids. Kept here is only the CDR3 DNA, which spans 48 bases and is read in frame from base 1. Ends trimmed: V by 1 base, J by 4 bases; bases unmatched to a gene: 9. Genomic DNA served as template for TCR beta VDJ combination and CDR3 sequence profiling. An Illumina HiSeq 2000 was used for TCR repertoire sequencing. Regarding the original processing steps: Repertoires were assessed using TRBV/TRBJ rearrangement plots, CDR3 size and DJ length profiles, and Simpson's diversity index. Whichever DNA sequence was most abundant in the deep sequencing data was defined as the immunodominant clone. CDR3 amino acid sequences were checked for sharing across subjects and were also compared against the VDJdb database and published repertoires. The raw public data were reprocessed by TCRdb itself: fastp quality trimming at Q25, MiXCR clonotype calling, in-frame beta chains only. Entries that share a CDR3 protein sequence are merged under the most common genes and DNA. These V and J calls rely on TCRdb rather than the paper's analysis. The sample table holds a few hundred thousand distinct CDR3 sequences, of which under 60% were seen once. The top ten clones comprise approximately 1.3% of the sample.

Patients chosen for sequencing had shown expansion of CD8+CD57+ cells by flow cytometry. Every patient had a diagnosis of severe acquired aplastic anemia based on International Study of Aplastic Anemia and Agranulocytosis and Camitta criteria. At the time blood was sampled, none of the patients had received any therapy. The study deep-sequenced TCR repertoires of sorted CD4+ and CD8+ blood T cells from severe aplastic anemia patients and healthy subjects. Patients were enrolled in the USA under clinicaltrials.gov protocols 00001620, 01623167, 00001397, 00071045, 00081523 and 00961064. Ficoll-Paque density gradient centrifugation was used to isolate peripheral blood mononuclear cells. Before DNA extraction, CD4+ and CD8+ T cells were sorted by FACS or by magnetic beads.

The chain employs TRBV20-1 and TRBJ2-5, and 10 junctional nucleotides match TRBD2. The receptor was isolated from a human donor with aplastic anemia. Specimen: sorted CD4+, CD8+, or CD8+CD57+ T cells (not recorded which) from PBMCs. The nucleotide sequence reads as follows: TGCAGTGCTAGAGGGTTAGGTAGCGGGGGGACAGAGACCCAGTACTTC. This is translated as CSARGLGSGGTETQYF.